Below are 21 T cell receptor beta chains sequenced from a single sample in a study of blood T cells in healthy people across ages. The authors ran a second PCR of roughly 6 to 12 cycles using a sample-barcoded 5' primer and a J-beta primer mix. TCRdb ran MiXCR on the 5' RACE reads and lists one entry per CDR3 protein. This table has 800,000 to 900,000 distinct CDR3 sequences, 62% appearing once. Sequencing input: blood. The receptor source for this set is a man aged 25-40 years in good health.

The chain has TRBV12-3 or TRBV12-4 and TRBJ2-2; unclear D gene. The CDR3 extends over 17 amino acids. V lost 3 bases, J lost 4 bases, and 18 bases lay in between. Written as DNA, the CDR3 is TGTGCCAGCAGTTTCTCGGCCAAGGGCGGATCCACCGGGGAGCTGTTTTTT. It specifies CASSFSAKGGSTGELFF.

For the CDR3, the DNA is TGTGCCAGCAGCCTAGGACCGATTAACTATGGCTACACCTTC. Protein: CASSLGPINYGYTF. The genes are TRBV7-9 and TRBJ1-2; D not resolved. CDR1 and CDR2 from the germline V gene are SEHNR and FQNEAQ (reference sequence). The CDR3 covers 14 residues. The ends were cut back, 5 bases at V and 1 base at J, with 11 bases in the middle.

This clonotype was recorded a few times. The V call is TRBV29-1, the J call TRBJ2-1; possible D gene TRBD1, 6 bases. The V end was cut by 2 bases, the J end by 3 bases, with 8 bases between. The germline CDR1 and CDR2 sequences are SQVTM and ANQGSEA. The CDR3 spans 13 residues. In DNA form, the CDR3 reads TGCAGCGTTGAACAGGGGTACTACAATGAGCAGTTCTTC. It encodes CSVEQGYYNEQFF.

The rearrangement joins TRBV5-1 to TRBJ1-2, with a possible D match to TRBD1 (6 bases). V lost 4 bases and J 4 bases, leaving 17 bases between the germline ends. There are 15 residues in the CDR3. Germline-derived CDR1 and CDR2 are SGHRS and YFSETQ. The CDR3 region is CASSPMAGVIYGYTF. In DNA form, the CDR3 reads TGCGCCAGCAGCCCCATGGCAGGGGTTATCTATGGCTACACCTTC.

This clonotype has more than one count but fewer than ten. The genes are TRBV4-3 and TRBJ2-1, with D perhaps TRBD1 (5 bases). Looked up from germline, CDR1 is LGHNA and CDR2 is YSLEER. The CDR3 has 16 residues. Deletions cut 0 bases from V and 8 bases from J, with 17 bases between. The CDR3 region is CASSQERQGGIYEQFF. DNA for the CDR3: TGCGCCAGCAGCCAAGAGCGCCAGGGCGGAATATATGAGCAGTTCTTC.

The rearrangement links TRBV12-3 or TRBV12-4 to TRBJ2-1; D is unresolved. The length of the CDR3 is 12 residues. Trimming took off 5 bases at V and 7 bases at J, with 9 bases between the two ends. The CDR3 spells CASSTLSNEQFF. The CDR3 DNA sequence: TGTGCCAGCAGTACGCTCTCAAATGAGCAGTTCTTC.

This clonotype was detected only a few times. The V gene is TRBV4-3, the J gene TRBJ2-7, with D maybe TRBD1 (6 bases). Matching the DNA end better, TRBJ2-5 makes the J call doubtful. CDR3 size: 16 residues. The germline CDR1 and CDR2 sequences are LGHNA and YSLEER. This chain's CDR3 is CASSQVAGEPQETQYF. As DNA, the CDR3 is TGCGCCAGCAGCCAAGTAGCAGGGGAGCCCCAAGAGACCCAGTACTTC.

CDR3 loop: CSAVYMDRGVGYEQYF. The CDR3 coding sequence is TGCAGTGCCGTTTATATGGACAGGGGAGTAGGTTACGAGCAGTACTTC. The chain is built from TRBV20-1 and TRBJ2-4, with 9 bases matching TRBD1. The J call is in doubt because the DNA end fits TRBJ2-7 better. Germline V lookup: CDR1 DFQATT, CDR2 SNEGSKA (reference sequence). The CDR3 has 16 amino acids.

In DNA form, the CDR3 reads TGTGCCAGCAGCTTGACCGGGACAGGCCTAAGGAATGAGCAGTTCTTC. It yields the protein CASSLTGTGLRNEQFF. This chain joins TRBV7-8 and TRBJ2-1, with 8 bases aligning to TRBD1. This CDR3 comprises 16 residues. The germline CDR1 and CDR2 sequences are SGHVS and FQNEAQ. Unmatched junction bases numbered 11, after V lost 3 bases and J lost 7 bases.

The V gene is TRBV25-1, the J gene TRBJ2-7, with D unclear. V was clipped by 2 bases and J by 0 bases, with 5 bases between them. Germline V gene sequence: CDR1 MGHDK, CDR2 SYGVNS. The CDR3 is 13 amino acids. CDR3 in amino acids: CASSEVNSYEQYF. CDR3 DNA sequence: TGTGCCAGCAGTGAAGTGAACTCCTACGAGCAGTACTTC.

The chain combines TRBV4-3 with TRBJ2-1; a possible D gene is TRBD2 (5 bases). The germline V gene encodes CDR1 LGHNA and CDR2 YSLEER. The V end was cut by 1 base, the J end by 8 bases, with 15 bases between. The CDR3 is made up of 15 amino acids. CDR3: CASSQGGQEYDEQFF. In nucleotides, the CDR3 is TGCGCCAGCAGCCAAGGAGGGCAGGAGTACGATGAGCAGTTCTTC.

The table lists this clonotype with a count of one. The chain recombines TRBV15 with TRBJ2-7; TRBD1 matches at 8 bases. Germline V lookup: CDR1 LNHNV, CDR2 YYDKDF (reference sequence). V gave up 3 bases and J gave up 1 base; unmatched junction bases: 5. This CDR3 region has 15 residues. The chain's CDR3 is CATSRSGGASYEQYF. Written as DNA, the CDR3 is TGTGCCACCAGCAGGTCAGGGGGCGCTTCCTACGAGCAGTACTTC.

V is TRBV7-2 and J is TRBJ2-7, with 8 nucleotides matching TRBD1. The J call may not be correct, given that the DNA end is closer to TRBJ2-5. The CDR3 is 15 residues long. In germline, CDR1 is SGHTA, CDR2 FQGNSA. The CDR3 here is CASSPLPGQEQTQYF. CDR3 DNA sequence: TGTGCCAGCAGCCCCCTCCCGGGACAGGAGCAGACCCAGTACTTC.

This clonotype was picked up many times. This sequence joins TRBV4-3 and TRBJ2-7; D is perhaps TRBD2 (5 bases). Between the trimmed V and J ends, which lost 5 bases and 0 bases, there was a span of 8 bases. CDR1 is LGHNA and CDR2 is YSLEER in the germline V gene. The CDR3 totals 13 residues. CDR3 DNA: TGCGCCAGCAGCATCGGGGTCTCCTACGAGCAGTACTTC. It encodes CASSIGVSYEQYF.

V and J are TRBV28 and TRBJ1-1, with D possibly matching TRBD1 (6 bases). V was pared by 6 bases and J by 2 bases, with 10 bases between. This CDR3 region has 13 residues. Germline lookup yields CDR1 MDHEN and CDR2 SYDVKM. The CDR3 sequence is CASRGGANTEAFF. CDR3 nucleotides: TGTGCCAGCAGGGGGGGGGCTAACACTGAAGCTTTCTTT.

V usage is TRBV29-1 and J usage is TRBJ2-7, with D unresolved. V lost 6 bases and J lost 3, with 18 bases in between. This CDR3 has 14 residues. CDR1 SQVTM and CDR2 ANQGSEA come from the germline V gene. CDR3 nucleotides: TGCAGCGTCCAGTCACGGGCCGGTAACTACGAGCAGTACTTC. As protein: CSVQSRAGNYEQYF.

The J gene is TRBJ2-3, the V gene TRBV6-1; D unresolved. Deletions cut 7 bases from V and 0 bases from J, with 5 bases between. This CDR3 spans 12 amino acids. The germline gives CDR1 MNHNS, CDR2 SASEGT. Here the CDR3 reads CASIGSTDTQYF. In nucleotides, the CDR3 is TGTGCCAGCATTGGGAGCACAGATACGCAGTATTTT.

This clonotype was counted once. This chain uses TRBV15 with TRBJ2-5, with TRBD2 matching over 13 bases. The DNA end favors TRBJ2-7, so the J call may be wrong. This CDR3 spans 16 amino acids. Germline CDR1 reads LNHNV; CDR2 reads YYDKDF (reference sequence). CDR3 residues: CATSTYGLAGDYEQYF. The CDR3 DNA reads TGTGCCACCAGCACCTACGGACTAGCGGGGGACTACGAGCAGTACTTC.

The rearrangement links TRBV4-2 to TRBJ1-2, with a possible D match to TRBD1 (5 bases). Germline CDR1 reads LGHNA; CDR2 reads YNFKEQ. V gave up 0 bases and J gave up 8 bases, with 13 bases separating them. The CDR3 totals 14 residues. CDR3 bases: TGTGCCAGCAGCCAAGAGGTTCCCGGGGACGGCTACACCTTC. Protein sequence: CASSQEVPGDGYTF.

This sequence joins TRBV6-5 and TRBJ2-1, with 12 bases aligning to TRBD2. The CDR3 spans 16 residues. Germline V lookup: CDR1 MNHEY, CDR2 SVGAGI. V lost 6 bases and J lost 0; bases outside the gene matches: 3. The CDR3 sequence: CASSTTSGSSYNEQFF. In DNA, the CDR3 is TGTGCCAGCAGCACGACTAGCGGGAGCTCCTACAATGAGCAGTTCTTC.

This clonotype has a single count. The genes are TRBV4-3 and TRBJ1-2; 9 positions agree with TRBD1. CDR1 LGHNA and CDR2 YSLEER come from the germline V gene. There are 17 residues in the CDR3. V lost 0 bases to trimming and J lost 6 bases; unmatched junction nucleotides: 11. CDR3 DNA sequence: TGCGCCAGCAGCCAAGATGGCAAAACAGGGGGCTTTGATGGCTACACCTTC. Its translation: CASSQDGKTGGFDGYTF.